This T cell receptor (beta chain) originates from a study of PD-1 blockade in classical Hodgkin lymphoma. Regarding this clone: Antigen specificity is unknown.

Overall study findings and caveats: Lower baseline TCR diversity was reported for newly diagnosed patients than for healthy donors.

CDR3 length equals 14 residues. CDR1 SGHTA and CDR2 FQGNSA come from the germline V gene. V shed 1 base and J shed 8 bases, with 11 bases lying between them. Profiled with immunoSEQ multiplex PCR; TCRdb holds only in-frame clones, not every one. The profile covers about 30,000 clones, with around 70% appearing a single time and about 15% taken by the ten largest. Every patient had relapsed following autologous stem cell transplantation, and cohorts differed in brentuximab vedotin exposure. The chain employs TRBV7-2 and TRBJ1-4; D possibly corresponds to TRBD1 (5 bases). The TCR sequence derives from a human donor with classical Hodgkin lymphoma. The sequencing used peripheral blood mononuclear cells (PBMCs), collected before the second cycle of nivolumab. This CDR3 reads CASSLEVGREKLFF. In DNA form, the CDR3 reads TGTGCCAGCAGCTTAGAGGTGGGGCGAGAAAAACTGTTTTTT.